Sequencing of this T cell receptor beta chain was carried out in a study of tumor-infiltrating lymphocytes in primary liver carcinoma. Overall study: Every patient in the cohort had a primary liver carcinoma. That carcinoma was treated by surgical resection. Both sexes were represented among patients, who were 30 to 69 years old.

For blood RNA, unsorted whole blood served as the source, and germline DNA was extracted too. Patients had chronic HBV infection and were treatment-naive. Before the operation took place, around 4 milliliters of peripheral blood were collected. With roughly 540 ng total RNA as template and a constant-region primer, TCR beta cDNA was made. ARM-PCR was slightly modified, and three nested multiplex PCR rounds with it gave rise to the TCR beta libraries. Investigators reported that the first two PCR rounds, at around 9 cycles each, used TRBV1-TRBV30 forward primers with a C-beta reverse primer. TCRdb re-derived calls from the multiplex PCR reads in MiXCR, one entry per CDR3 protein. The sample lists approximately 340,000 distinct CDR3 sequences; approximately 65% were seen once. This CDR3 region has 15 residues. CDR1 is SGHAT and CDR2 is FQNNGV in the germline V gene. As for this clonotype: A junction end diverges from the germline sequence, so it may reflect a read error.

V gene TRBV11-2 combines with J gene TRBJ2-1; TRBD2 is a possible D gene (6 bases). What was sequenced was peripheral blood. This TCR derives from a man aged 35-49 years with primary liver carcinoma and hepatitis B virus infection. CDR3 sequence (DNA): TGTGTCAGCAGCTTAGATAGCAGGGAGGACAATGAGCAGTCCTTC. Translating it yields CVSSLDSREDNEQSF.